The 19 T cell receptor beta chains presented below share a single source sample, sequenced in a study of blood T cell repertoires in COVID-19. Repertoires were generated with immunoSEQ multiplex PCR, while TCRdb's copy carries only in-frame clones and drops some. This table holds tens of thousands of clones, roughly nine tenths found once. The sample consisted of peripheral blood. These receptors were collected from a human donor in a cohort sampled during active COVID-19.

The chain has TRBV5-6 and TRBJ2-1; 8 bases map to TRBD2. Germline V CDR1 and CDR2: SGHDT, YYEEEE. The CDR3 is 15 amino acids. The V segment lost 4 bases and the J segment 4 bases; nucleotides outside the gene matches: 7. This chain's CDR3 is CASSPSGRGYNEQFF. DNA of the CDR3: TGTGCCAGCAGCCCGAGCGGGAGAGGTTACAATGAGCAGTTCTTC.

J is TRBJ2-7 and V is TRBV6-1; 9 bases line up with TRBD2. J lost 3 bases, V lost 2 bases, and 5 bases had no gene match. Germline V CDR1 and CDR2: MNHNS, SASEGT. The CDR3 runs to 15 residues. The DNA for the CDR3 is TGTGCCAGCAGTGAAAGACCAGCGGGAGGCTACGAGCAGTACGTC. Translation gives CASSERPAGGYEQYV.

The chain has TRBV3-1 (or the pseudogene TRBV3-2) and TRBJ1-1; maybe TRBD1 (6 bases). CDR3 length: 15 amino acids. V dropped 6 bases and J dropped 5 bases, with 19 bases sitting between them. The V gene's germline CDR1 is LGHDT and CDR2 YNNKEL (reference sequence). As DNA, the CDR3 is TGTGCCAGCAGTCTTCGAGGGACACGGGGAACTGAAGCTTTCTTT. Amino acids: CASSLRGTRGTEAFF.

This rearrangement joins TRBV5-1 to TRBJ2-5, with D possibly being TRBD2 (6 bases). Germline lookup yields CDR1 SGHRS and CDR2 YFSETQ. This CDR3 has 14 residues. Trimming removed 0 bases from V and 2 bases from J, with 8 bases in between. For the CDR3, the DNA is TGCGCCAGCAGCTTGGGCCGGGGGCAAGAGACCCAGTACTTC. Protein: CASSLGRGQETQYF.

This clone occurred a few times. The genes are TRBV25-1 and TRBJ2-1; possibly TRBD1 for D (5 bases). This CDR3 has 14 amino acids. V lost 5 bases and J lost 3, with 11 bases in between. Per the germline V gene, CDR1 is MGHDK and CDR2 is SYGVNS. CDR3 sequence reads: CASSSGSFYNEQFF. CDR3 bases: TGTGCCAGCAGTTCAGGGTCCTTCTACAATGAGCAGTTCTTC.

The gene calls are TRBV3-1 (or the pseudogene TRBV3-2) and TRBJ2-7, with D tentatively TRBD2 (6 bases). There are 15 residues in the CDR3. In germline, CDR1 is LGHDT, CDR2 YNNKEL (reference sequence). Trimming pared 4 bases from V and 1 base from J, leaving 14 bases between. The CDR3 region is CASSRFGGNSYEQYF. The CDR3 DNA follows: TGTGCCAGCAGCCGTTTTGGAGGGAATTCCTACGAGCAGTACTTC.

V is TRBV3-1 (or the pseudogene TRBV3-2) and J is TRBJ2-7, with TRBD2 identical over 8 bases. CDR3 size: 15 residues. V lost 8 bases and J lost 3; bases outside the gene matches: 12. The germline gives CDR1 LGHDT, CDR2 YNNKEL (reference sequence). The CDR3 nucleotides are TGTGCCAGCCGGGGGGGAGGCGGGGACCTCTACGAGCAGTACTTC. This encodes CASRGGGGDLYEQYF.

This sequence joins TRBV12-5 and TRBJ2-5; D gene unclear. There are 11 residues in the CDR3. CDR1 and CDR2 from the germline V gene are LGHNT and FRNRAP. V lost 3 bases and J lost 7, with 6 bases in between. The CDR3 spells CASGFERTQYF. The CDR3 region has the DNA TGTGCTAGTGGTTTCGAGCGGACCCAGTACTTC.

The genes are TRBV6-1 and TRBJ1-6, with TRBD1 identical over 8 bases. J lost 7 bases, V lost 2 bases, and 4 bases had no gene match. Germline lookup yields CDR1 MNHNS and CDR2 SASEGT. This CDR3 comprises 15 residues. The CDR3: CASSEYGQGNSPLHF. DNA of the CDR3: TGTGCCAGCAGTGAATATGGACAGGGAAATTCACCCCTCCACTTT.

The rearrangement uses TRBV24-1 and TRBJ2-1, with TRBD2 matching 11 bases. Per germline, CDR1 KGHDR and CDR2 SFDVKD. The CDR3 has 17 amino acids. V was pared by 0 bases and J by 8 bases, with 8 bases of the junction left unmatched. Here the CDR3 reads CATSDLGIAGGSDEQFF. In DNA form, the CDR3 reads TGTGCCACCAGTGATTTGGGGATAGCGGGAGGGAGCGATGAGCAGTTCTTC.

In its sample, this clone was seen once. The V gene is TRBV9, the J gene TRBJ1-6, with 10 bases fitting TRBD1. Germline CDR1 SGDLS, CDR2 YYNGEE. The CDR3 spans 14 residues. J was trimmed by 9 bases and V by 1 base; bases with no gene match: 1. As DNA, the CDR3 is TGTGCCAGCAGCGTAAGGACAGGGGGTTCACCCCTCCACTTT. It encodes CASSVRTGGSPLHF.

The chain carries TRBV21-1 and TRBJ1-1. TRBV21-1 is a listed pseudogene. The CDR3 consists of 14 residues. CDR3 residues: CASSGEKGATEAFF. The CDR3 DNA is TGTGCCAGCAGCGGAGAGAAGGGAGCAACTGAAGCTTTCTTT.

The chain employs TRBV30 and TRBJ2-7, with D tentatively TRBD2 (5 bases). CDR1 is GTSNPN and CDR2 is SVGIG in the germline V gene (reference sequence). The CDR3 is 13 residues long. V was shortened by 0 bases and J by 3 bases, with 9 bases between the two germline ends. The DNA of the CDR3 is TGTGCCTGGAGTGTACGGGAATTCTACGAGCAGTACGTC. The encoded protein is CAWSVREFYEQYV.

This chain links TRBV18 with TRBJ1-1; unclear D gene. Per the germline V gene, CDR1 is KGHSH and CDR2 is LQKENI. Between the trimmed V and J ends, which lost 0 bases and 1 base, there was a span of 9 bases. CDR3 length: 15 residues. The CDR3 bases are TGTGCCAGCTCACCACCCGAGGGTGGGAACACTGAAGCTTTCTTT. Protein: CASSPPEGGNTEAFF.

The rearrangement joins TRBV6-5 to TRBJ1-3; no definite D call. The CDR3 has 13 amino acids. V was clipped by 5 bases and J by 4 bases, with 9 bases between them. CDR1 and CDR2 (germline): MNHEY, SVGAGI. CDR3 region: CASSSSTGNTIYF. CDR3 coding DNA: TGTGCCAGCAGTAGCTCAACCGGAAACACCATATATTTT.

The chain couples TRBV7-2 to TRBJ2-2; the D gene is possibly TRBD2 (5 bases). CDR1 and CDR2 from the germline V gene are SGHTA and FQGNSA. Trimming left V 7 bases short and J 6 bases short, with 12 bases between. This CDR3 comprises 13 residues. The CDR3 loop reads CASTPRESGELFF. For the CDR3, the DNA is TGTGCCAGCACCCCAAGGGAGTCCGGGGAGCTGTTTTTT. Full variable domain (missing parts from reference TRBV7-2 and TRBJ2-2): GAGVSQSPSNKVTEKGKDVELRCDPISGHTALYWYRQSLGQGLEFLIYFQGNSAPDKSGLPSDRFSAERTGGSVSTLTIQRTQQEDSAVYLCASTPRESGELFFGEGSRLTVL.

The chain couples TRBV5-1 to TRBJ2-1; 11 bases map to TRBD2. This CDR3 region has 15 residues. J was trimmed by 9 bases and V by 4 bases; bases with no gene match: 9. Germline CDR1 is SGHRS and CDR2 is YFSETQ. The CDR3 sequence is CASSLTSGGPGEQFF. The CDR3 DNA is TGCGCCAGCAGCCTAACTAGCGGGGGTCCGGGTGAGCAGTTCTTC.

The chain is built from TRBV5-4 and TRBJ2-3; D is perhaps TRBD1 (6 bases). This CDR3 has 14 amino acids. Germline V CDR1 and CDR2: SGHNT, YYREEE (reference sequence). V dropped 5 bases and J dropped 2 bases, with 12 bases sitting between them. CDR3 nucleotide sequence: TGTGCCAGCAGTCAAACAGGGAACACAGATACGCAGTATTTT. It yields the protein CASSQTGNTDTQYF.

The chain has TRBV5-1 and TRBJ2-3, with TRBD1 matching over 8 bases. J gave up 4 bases and V 3 bases, and 10 bases lay outside the gene matches. The CDR3 consists of 16 residues. CDR1 and CDR2 from the germline V gene are SGHRS and YFSETQ. The CDR3 sequence: CASSWSGQGKADTQYF. The DNA for the CDR3 is TGCGCCAGCAGCTGGAGCGGACAGGGTAAAGCAGATACGCAGTATTTT.